The entry below describes one TCR beta chain. At one end, the junction sequence differs from germline, possibly due to a read error. The protocol was immunoSEQ multiplex PCR, while the TCRdb copy is restricted to in-frame clones and leaves out a portion. This sample has over 450,000 clones, with 70% to 80% found just once. This sample is part of a study of shared T cell receptors in the human thymus. The CDR3 spans 18 residues. In germline, CDR1 is MNHEY, CDR2 SMNVEV (reference sequence). The same specimen was also included in a second study, on human thymus T cells. That paper notes: Resections from corrective heart surgery provided thymus tissue. Across thymic and blood repertoires, the usage of V and J genes appeared to be biased. Thymic repertoires overlap heavily among unrelated individuals, related research has reported.

The sample consisted of thymocytes. The chain carries TRBV27 and TRBJ2-7; 8 bases are shared with TRBD1. This clonotype was obtained from a boy younger than two with a congenital heart defect. The CDR3 bases are TGTGCCAGCAGTTCCAGGGGGCGTGGGGGCCGCCCCTCCTGCGAGCAGTACTTC. It codes for CASSSRGRGGRPSCEQYF.